The entry below gives a single T cell receptor beta chain sequence along with its context. Germline V gives CDR1 SGHKS, CDR2 YYEKEE (reference sequence). The CDR3 is made up of 14 amino acids. Trimming removed 2 bases from V and 3 bases from J, with 12 bases in between. CDR3-region Arm-PCR and iRepertoire HTBI primers produced the TCR beta libraries. TCRdb re-analysed the multiplex PCR reads in MiXCR, keeping a single row per CDR3 protein. This table has around 400,000 distinct CDR3 sequences, around 23% appearing once. This specimen belongs to a study of regulatory T cells in long-lasting Graves disease. The time point: persistent/refractory GD, antithyroid drugs over 5 years with positive TRAb. PBMCs provided the RNA from which the TCR library was made.

This TCR derives from a woman in her 40s with Graves disease. The chain carries TRBV5-5 and TRBJ2-7; D might be TRBD1 or TRBD2, each matching 5 bases. This sample comprised peripheral blood mononuclear cells (PBMCs), obtained when the disease was refractory, from a patient treated with antithyroid drugs. DNA for the CDR3: TGTGCCAGCAGCTTAGGGGACGGATACTACGAGCAGTACTTC. It encodes CASSLGDGYYEQYF.